The 11 T cell receptor beta chains reported below all come from one sample, sequenced in a study of cytomegalovirus exposure and HLA in healthy donors. The PCR employed 60 Vbeta primers together with 13 Jbeta primers. Repertoires were generated with immunoSEQ multiplex PCR, while TCRdb's copy carries only in-frame clones and drops some. There are under 200,000 clones in the sample; about 77% occur only once, and around 7% lies in the top ten. The specimen sequenced was PBMCs. These receptors were obtained from a male donor in good health and CMV-seropositive.

The chain combines TRBV11-2 with TRBJ2-7, with 7 nucleotides matching TRBD1. Germline CDR1 SGHAT, CDR2 FQNNGV. The CDR3 has 13 amino acids. V trimming: 1 base; J trimming: 7 bases; junction bases outside the gene matches: 4. CDR3 DNA: TGTGCCAGCAGCTTAGGACAGGGTCATGAGCAGTACTTC. The encoded protein is CASSLGQGHEQYF.

This chain connects TRBV19 to TRBJ1-5; 7 bases align to TRBD1. Germline loops: CDR1 LNHDA, CDR2 SQIVND (reference sequence). This CDR3 contains 14 residues. After removal of 8 bases from V and 2 bases from J, the junction contained 6 bases not matched to a gene. CDR3 sequence reads: CASSDTGGNQPQHF. DNA of the CDR3: TGTGCCAGTTCGGACACAGGGGGCAATCAGCCCCAGCATTTT. Full variable domain (rest looked up from reference TRBV19 and TRBJ1-5): DGGITQSPKYLFRKEGQNVTLSCEQNLNHDAMYWYRQDPGQGLRLIYYSQIVNDFQKGDIAEGYSVSREKKESFPLTVTSAQKNPTAFYLCASSDTGGNQPQHFGDGTRLSIL.

This chain connects TRBV6-5 to TRBJ1-1; 7 bases map to TRBD1. The CDR3 contains 14 residues. Germline-derived CDR1 and CDR2 are MNHEY and SVGAGI. V lost 6 bases and J lost 1; bases outside the gene matches: 5. CDR3 nucleotide sequence: TGTGCCAGCAGCCGGACAGGCCCGAACACTGAAGCTTTCTTT. It codes for CASSRTGPNTEAFF.

The chain is built from TRBV29-1 and TRBJ1-1; TRBD1 might be the D (6 bases). From germline, CDR1 is SQVTM and CDR2 ANQGSEA. V was cut by 5 bases and J by 1 base, with 11 bases left in between. CDR3 size: 13 residues. CDR3 region: CSVTWGPNTEAFF. The CDR3 DNA reads TGCAGCGTTACCTGGGGGCCGAACACTGAAGCTTTCTTT.

The chain combines TRBV9 with TRBJ2-7, with D possibly TRBD2 on 5 matching bases. The CDR3 length is 14 residues. Germline V lookup: CDR1 SGDLS, CDR2 YYNGEE. The V end was cut by 0 bases, the J end by 0 bases, with 7 bases between. The CDR3 DNA sequence: TGTGCCAGCAGCGTAGGGGCGGGCTCCTACGAGCAGTACTTC. This gives the protein CASSVGAGSYEQYF.

The J gene is TRBJ2-7, the V gene TRBV6-1; a possible D gene is TRBD2 (6 bases). V was shortened by 2 bases and J by 6 bases, with 11 bases between the two germline ends. Germline V gives CDR1 MNHNS, CDR2 SASEGT. The CDR3 spans 13 residues. As DNA, the CDR3 is TGTGCCAGCAGTGAATCGGGGGTGGGCGAGCAGTACTTC. It yields the protein CASSESGVGEQYF.

This clone has more than one count but fewer than ten. The chain employs TRBV6-5 and TRBJ1-1; D is unresolved. From germline, CDR1 is MNHEY and CDR2 SVGAGI. V dropped 5 bases and J dropped 3 bases, with 7 bases sitting between them. This CDR3 region has 12 residues. The CDR3 region is CASSHGDTEAFF. The CDR3 DNA is TGTGCCAGCAGTCACGGGGACACTGAAGCTTTCTTT.

The rearrangement joins TRBV5-1 to TRBJ2-3; the match to TRBD2 covers 8 bases. The CDR3 contains 19 residues. V trimming: 3 bases; J trimming: 0 bases; junction bases outside the gene matches: 15. Germline-derived CDR1 and CDR2 are SGHRS and YFSETQ. The CDR3, as DNA: TGCGCCAGCAGCTCCCAACTAGCGGAGGGACTCACTAGCACAGATACGCAGTATTTT. It translates to CASSSQLAEGLTSTDTQYF.

This rearrangement joins TRBV18 to TRBJ1-2; D may be TRBD1 (6 bases). Germline lookup yields CDR1 KGHSH and CDR2 LQKENI. V gave up 3 bases and J gave up 6 bases, with 14 bases separating them. This CDR3 spans 14 amino acids. For the CDR3, the DNA is TGTGCCAGCTCACCGGGAGGGGGTTTGGATGGCTACACCTTC. Translated, it gives CASSPGGGLDGYTF.

This rearrangement joins TRBV11-2 to TRBJ2-6, with D perhaps matching TRBD2 (6 bases). The germline V gene encodes CDR1 SGHAT and CDR2 FQNNGV. With 1 base removed from V and 2 bases from J, the gap between germline ends came to 6 bases. The CDR3 is 15 residues long. The CDR3 reads CASSLAGAGANVLTF. DNA for the CDR3: TGTGCCAGCAGCTTAGCGGGGGCTGGGGCCAACGTCCTGACTTTC.

The chain links TRBV11-1 to TRBJ2-7; tentative D call: TRBD2 (5 bases). CDR1 is SGHAT and CDR2 is FQDESV in the germline V gene (reference sequence). The CDR3 is made up of 16 amino acids. V lost 5 bases to trimming and J lost 2 bases, with 19 bases between them. DNA of the CDR3: TGTGCCAGCAGCCTAAACCGAGGGCTTGCGACCTACGAGCAGTACTTC. Translating it yields CASSLNRGLATYEQYF.